This T cell receptor (beta chain) was recorded in a study of neoadjuvant nivolumab and ipilimumab in lung cancer. Findings and caveats of the study: Pretherapy blood TCR richness correlated positively with resected tumor richness.

This table comes from immunoSEQ multiplex PCR, and its TCRdb copy is limited to in-frame clones, with some not included. The table has approximately 19,000 clones, around 87% seen once. Concerning this clone: Its antigen remains unknown.

The origin of this receptor is an adult with non-small cell lung cancer. Material: peripheral blood, obtained before neoadjuvant nivolumab, alone or with ipilimumab.

DNA of the CDR3: TGTGCCTGGAGTTTTGGGGCCATTCCGAGTGGCTACACCTTC. This encodes CAWSFGAIPSGYTF. The rearrangement links TRBV30 to TRBJ1-2, with a possible D match to TRBD1 (5 bases). Trimming left V 2 bases short and J 7 bases short, with 17 bases between. CDR1 and CDR2 (germline): GTSNPN, SVGIG (reference sequence). The CDR3 has 14 residues.